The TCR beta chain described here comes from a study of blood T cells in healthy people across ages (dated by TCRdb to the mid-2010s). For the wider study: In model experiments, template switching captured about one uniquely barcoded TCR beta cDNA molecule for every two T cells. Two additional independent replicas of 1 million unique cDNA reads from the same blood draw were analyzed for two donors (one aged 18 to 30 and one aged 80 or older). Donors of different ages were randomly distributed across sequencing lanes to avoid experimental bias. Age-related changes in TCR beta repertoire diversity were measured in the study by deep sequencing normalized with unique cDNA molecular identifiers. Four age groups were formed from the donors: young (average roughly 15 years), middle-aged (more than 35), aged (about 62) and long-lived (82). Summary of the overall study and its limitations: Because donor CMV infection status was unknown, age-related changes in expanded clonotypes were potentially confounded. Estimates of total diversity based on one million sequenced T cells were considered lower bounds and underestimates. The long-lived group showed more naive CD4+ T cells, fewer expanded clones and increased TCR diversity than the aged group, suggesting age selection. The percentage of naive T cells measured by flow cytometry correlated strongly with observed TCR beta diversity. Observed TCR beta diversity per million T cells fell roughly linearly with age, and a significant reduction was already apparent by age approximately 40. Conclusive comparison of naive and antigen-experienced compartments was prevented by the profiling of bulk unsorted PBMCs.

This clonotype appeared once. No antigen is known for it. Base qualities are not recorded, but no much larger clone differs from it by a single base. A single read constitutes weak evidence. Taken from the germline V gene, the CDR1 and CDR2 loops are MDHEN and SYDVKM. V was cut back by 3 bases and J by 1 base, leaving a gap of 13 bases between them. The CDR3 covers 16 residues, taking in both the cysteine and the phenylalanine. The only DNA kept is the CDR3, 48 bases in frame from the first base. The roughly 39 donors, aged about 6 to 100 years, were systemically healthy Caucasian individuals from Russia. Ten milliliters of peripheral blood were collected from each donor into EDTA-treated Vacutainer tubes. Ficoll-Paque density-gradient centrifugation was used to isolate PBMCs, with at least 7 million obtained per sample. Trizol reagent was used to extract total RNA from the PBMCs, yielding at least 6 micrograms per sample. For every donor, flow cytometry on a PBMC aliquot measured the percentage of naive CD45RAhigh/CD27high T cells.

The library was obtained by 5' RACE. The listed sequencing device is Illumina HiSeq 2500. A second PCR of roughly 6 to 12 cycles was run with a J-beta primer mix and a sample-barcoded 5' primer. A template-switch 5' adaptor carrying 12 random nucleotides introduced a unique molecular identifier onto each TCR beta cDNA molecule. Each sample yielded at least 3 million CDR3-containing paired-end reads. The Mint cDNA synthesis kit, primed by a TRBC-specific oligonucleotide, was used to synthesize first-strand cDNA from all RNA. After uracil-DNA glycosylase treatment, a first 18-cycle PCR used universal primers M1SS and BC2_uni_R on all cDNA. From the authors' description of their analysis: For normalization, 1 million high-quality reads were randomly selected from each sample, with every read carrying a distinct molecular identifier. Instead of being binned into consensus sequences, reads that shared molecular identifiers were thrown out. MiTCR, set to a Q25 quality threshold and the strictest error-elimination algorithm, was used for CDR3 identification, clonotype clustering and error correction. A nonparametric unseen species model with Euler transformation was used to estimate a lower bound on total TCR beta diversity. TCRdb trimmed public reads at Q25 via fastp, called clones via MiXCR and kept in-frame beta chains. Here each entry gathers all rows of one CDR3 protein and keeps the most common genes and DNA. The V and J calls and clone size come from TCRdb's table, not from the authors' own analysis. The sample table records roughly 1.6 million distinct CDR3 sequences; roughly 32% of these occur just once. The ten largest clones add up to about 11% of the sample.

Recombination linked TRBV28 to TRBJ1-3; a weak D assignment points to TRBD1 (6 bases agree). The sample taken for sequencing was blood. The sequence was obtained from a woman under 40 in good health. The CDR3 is CASSLPGETSGNTIYF. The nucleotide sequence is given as TGTGCCAGCAGTTTGCCAGGGGAGACGTCTGGAAACACCATATATTTT.